Given below is one TCR beta chain in context. The TCR beta CDR3 region was amplified from genomic DNA, with two rounds of multiplex PCR being used for the amplification. First-round PCR employed TRBV- and TRBJ-specific primers for each gene. TCRdb processed the multiplex PCR reads anew with MiXCR; each CDR3 protein has one entry. The sample has about 13,000 distinct CDR3 sequences; roughly 43% are singletons. The J segment lost 3 bases and the V segment lost 6 bases, leaving 7 bases of the junction unmatched. From germline, CDR1 is WSHSY and CDR2 SAAADI. The CDR3 consists of 16 residues. The sample comes from a study of prognosis after radiotherapy for stage I lung cancer. Study context: All non-small cell lung cancer patients were considered medically inoperable. Therapy given concurrently with stereotactic body radiotherapy reached no patient.

The TCR originated in a donor at least 50 years old with non-small cell lung cancer. The V call is TRBV10-2, the J call TRBJ2-7; 14 bases are shared with TRBD2. Sequenced material: PBMCs, taken before or after stereotactic body radiation therapy (not recorded which). CDR3 region: CASRTAGTSGSYEQYF. CDR3 nucleotides: TGCGCCAGCAGAACTGCCGGGACTAGCGGGAGCTACGAGCAGTACTTC.